Below are 6 T cell receptor beta chains sequenced from a single sample in a study of T cells in Graves' hyperthyroidism and ophthalmopathy. RNA transcripts yielded amplified TCR beta CDR3 regions. The HTBI primer set drove a first-round RT-PCR of the TCR CDR3. TCRdb reprocessed the multiplex PCR reads via MiXCR and lists one record per CDR3 protein. In the table there are around 55,000 distinct CDR3 sequences, about half of which are singletons. The material sequenced was blood. Every receptor here comes from a woman between 45 and 65 years old with Graves' ophthalmopathy.

This clonotype was recorded many times. The J gene is TRBJ2-4, the V gene TRBV6-5, with D possibly matching TRBD1 (6 bases). Germline assignment: CDR1 MNHEY and CDR2 SVGAGI. This CDR3 has 14 amino acids. The V and J ends lost 6 bases and 5 bases respectively, with 14 bases between them. CDR3 amino acids: CASRADRTQNIQYF. CDR3 DNA sequence: TGTGCCAGCAGGGCTGACAGGACGCAAAACATTCAGTACTTC.

The V gene is TRBV7-8, the J gene TRBJ2-1; 14 nucleotides match TRBD2. CDR3 size: 16 residues. In germline, CDR1 is SGHVS, CDR2 FQNEAQ. The V gene end was trimmed by 4 bases and the J gene end by 6 bases; junction bases not matched to a gene: 5. CDR3 loop: CASSYGTSGSPNEQFF. CDR3 DNA: TGTGCCAGCAGCTACGGGACTAGCGGGAGCCCCAATGAGCAGTTCTTC. Drawing the rest from reference TRBV7-8 and TRBJ2-1, the complete variable domain is GAGVSQSPRYKVAKRGQDVALRCDPISGHVSLFWYQQALGQGPEFLTYFQNEAQLDKSGLPSDRFFAERPEGSVSTLKIQRTQQEDSAVYLCASSYGTSGSPNEQFFGPGTRLTVL.

V and J are TRBV20-1 and TRBJ2-3, with D perhaps given as TRBD1 or TRBD2 (5 bases each). V lost 6 bases, J lost 3 bases, and 10 bases lay in between. CDR1 is DFQATT, CDR2 SNEGSKA, per germline (reference sequence). The CDR3 covers 12 residues. CDR3 DNA sequence: TGCAGTGCCCAGGGACGGACAGATACGCAGTATTTT. As protein: CSAQGRTDTQYF.

This clonotype was seen at least ten times. The CDR3 sequence: CASSPNNVRNTEAFF. The CDR3 bases are TGTGCCAGCAGCCCGAACAACGTCAGGAACACTGAAGCTTTCTTT. The chain combines TRBV7-9 with TRBJ1-1; D unresolved. Germline CDR1 is SEHNR and CDR2 is FQNEAQ (reference sequence). Trimming shortened V by 5 bases and J by 1 base, and 14 bases separated the two germline ends. The CDR3 has 15 residues.

This clonotype was counted between two and nine times. The rearrangement uses TRBV2 and TRBJ1-2; no clear D gene. V was clipped by 6 bases and J by 6 bases, with 14 bases between them. CDR1 is SNHLY and CDR2 is FYNNEI in the germline V gene. The CDR3 sequence is 13 residues long. In DNA form, the CDR3 reads TGTGCCAGCAGCCTCCGACCGGCGGATGGCTACACCTTC. It codes for CASSLRPADGYTF. Supplemented by reference TRBV2 and TRBJ1-2, the full variable domain reads EPEVTQTPSHQVTQMGQEVILRCVPISNHLYFYWYRQILGQKVEFLVSFYNNEISEKSEIFDDQFSVERPDGSNFTLKIRSTKLEDSAMYFCASSLRPADGYTFGSGTRLTVV.

This chain links TRBV7-9 with TRBJ1-3; no clear D gene. There are 16 residues in the CDR3. Trimming stripped 1 base from V and 0 bases from J, with 10 bases between. Germline V gene lookup returns CDR1 SEHNR and CDR2 FQNEAQ (reference sequence). CDR3 region: CASSLGRMDSGNTIYF. The CDR3 bases are TGTGCCAGCAGCTTAGGTAGAATGGACTCTGGAAACACCATATATTTT.